The 32 T cell receptor beta chains below were found in one sample sequenced in a study of CD8 T cells in ankylosing spondylitis. The study's findings and limits: Blood from ankylosing spondylitis patients appeared to carry a characteristic eight-variant TCR beta motif.

These TCRs' antigens remain unknown. TCRdb recomputed calls from the 5' RACE reads with MiXCR, one row per CDR3 protein. The sample has 450,000 or so distinct CDR3 sequences, 20% to 30% seen once. The sample was blood, either unsorted or a sorted T cell fraction (not recorded which). Receptor source: a male donor with ankylosing spondylitis.

This clonotype was recorded a few times. The rearrangement links TRBV11-2 to TRBJ1-2; D gene unclear. From germline, CDR1 is SGHAT and CDR2 FQNNGV. Between the trimmed V and J ends, which lost 0 bases and 4 bases, there was a span of 9 bases. There are 14 residues in the CDR3. CDR3 in amino acids: CASSLEDRVYGYTF. The CDR3 DNA reads TGTGCCAGCAGCTTAGAGGATAGGGTCTATGGCTACACCTTC.

The chain recombines TRBV6-1 with TRBJ2-7; 9 bases align to TRBD2. Looked up from germline, CDR1 is MNHNS and CDR2 is SASEGT. This CDR3 is 15 amino acids long. Trimming removed 6 bases from V and 3 bases from J; junction bases left unmatched: 9. The CDR3 spells CASSVAAGGYYEQYF. The CDR3 DNA reads as TGTGCCAGCAGCGTTGCAGCGGGAGGATACTACGAGCAGTACTTC.

This clonotype was counted a few times. The chain employs TRBV12-3 or TRBV12-4 and TRBJ1-5; 11 bases are a match to TRBD1. Trimming cost V 5 bases and J 3 bases; bases outside gene matches: 6. The CDR3 is made up of 16 amino acids. The CDR3 sequence is CASSRGTGGANQPQHF. DNA for the CDR3: TGTGCCAGCAGTCGCGGGACAGGGGGGGCCAATCAGCCCCAGCATTTT.

The rearrangement uses TRBV12-3 or TRBV12-4 and TRBJ2-3; D is possibly TRBD2 (6 bases). V lost 8 bases, J lost 4 bases, and 13 bases lay in between. The CDR3 consists of 13 residues. CDR3 nucleotides: TGTGCCAGCGGAGGGCTGTTTTCAGATACGCAGTATTTT. Its translation is CASGGLFSDTQYF.

At least ten counts were recorded for this clonotype. The chain uses TRBV5-1 and TRBJ1-1, with 12 bases lining up with TRBD1. From germline, CDR1 is SGHRS and CDR2 YFSETQ. The CDR3 contains 15 residues. V was clipped by 6 bases and J by 8 bases; unmatched bases: 11. CDR3 region: CASKFGTGGPTEAFF. CDR3 bases: TGCGCCAGCAAATTCGGGACAGGGGGCCCCACCGAAGCTTTCTTT.

The table lists this clonotype with a few counts. The rearrangement uses TRBV7-2 and TRBJ2-5; D remains unclear. The V end was cut by 5 bases, the J end by 5 bases, with 18 bases between. CDR3 length: 15 amino acids. Germline V gene data show CDR1 as SGHTA and CDR2 as FQGNSA. The CDR3 sequence: CASSPISAMEETQYF. CDR3 coding DNA: TGTGCCAGCAGCCCGATATCGGCCATGGAGGAGACCCAGTACTTC. The whole variable domain, filled in from reference TRBV7-2 and TRBJ2-5, reads GAGVSQSPSNKVTEKGKDVELRCDPISGHTALYWYRQSLGQGLEFLIYFQGNSAPDKSGLPSDRFSAERTGGSVSTLTIQRTQQEDSAVYLCASSPISAMEETQYFGPGTRLLVL.

This clonotype showed up just a few times. The chain joins TRBV7-9 to TRBJ1-1; D is perhaps TRBD1 (5 bases). Germline V CDR1 and CDR2: SEHNR, FQNEAQ (reference sequence). The V end lost 4 bases, the J end lost 4 bases, and 22 bases lay between the germline ends. This CDR3 spans 17 amino acids. The CDR3 nucleotides are TGTGCCAGCAGCTACCCATGGAGGGGAGGTTCTGCCACTGAAGCTTTCTTT. Translated: CASSYPWRGGSATEAFF.

This clonotype was seen more than once but under ten times. The V gene is TRBV7-9, the J gene TRBJ2-1; TRBD2 aligns across 8 bases. Germline V CDR1 and CDR2: SEHNR, FQNEAQ (reference sequence). The CDR3 consists of 13 residues. The J segment lost 3 bases and the V segment lost 6 bases, leaving 1 base of the junction unmatched. CDR3 region: CASSAGGYNEQFF. As DNA, the CDR3 is TGTGCCAGCAGTGCGGGAGGCTACAATGAGCAGTTCTTC.

The sample holds a few counts of this clonotype. The chain has TRBV5-1 and TRBJ2-3; D call uncertain. This CDR3 is 14 amino acids long. V shed 0 bases and J shed 5 bases, with 10 bases lying between them. The germline V gene has CDR1 SGHRS and CDR2 YFSETQ. CDR3 in amino acids: CASSLAGLGDTQYF. DNA of the CDR3: TGCGCCAGCAGCTTGGCCGGGTTGGGAGATACGCAGTATTTT.

This clonotype was observed a few times. This chain joins TRBV24-1 and TRBJ1-1; TRBD1 is a possible D gene (5 bases). Germline loops: CDR1 KGHDR, CDR2 SFDVKD. The V gene lost 9 bases and the J gene lost 5 bases, with 18 bases spanning the gap. CDR3 length equals 14 residues. The CDR3 sequence is CATGGGAGGTEAFF. The CDR3 DNA is TGTGCCACCGGTGGGGGTGCAGGCGGGACTGAAGCTTTCTTT.

This clonotype was observed a few times. This chain links TRBV27 with TRBJ1-6; D gene uncertain. Per the germline V gene, CDR1 is MNHEY and CDR2 is SMNVEV (reference sequence). The CDR3 has 13 amino acids. V lost 6 bases and J 3 bases, leaving 6 bases between the germline ends. Here the CDR3 reads CASRELYNSPLHF. CDR3 bases: TGTGCCAGCAGAGAGCTCTATAATTCACCCCTCCACTTT.

The table lists this clonotype with a few counts. This CDR3 reads CASSFSTTGGADSPLHF. CDR3 DNA sequence: TGTGCCAGCAGTTTTTCCACTACAGGGGGCGCCGATTCACCCCTCCACTTT. The rearrangement uses TRBV12-3 or TRBV12-4 and TRBJ1-6; 9 bases are shared with TRBD1. V trimming: 3 bases; J trimming: 8 bases; junction bases outside the gene matches: 11. The CDR3 has 17 residues.

This clonotype has more than one count but fewer than ten. The CDR3 bases are TGTGCCAGCAGTGAATATGGAGAGGGCTATGGCTACACCTTC. Its translation is CASSEYGEGYGYTF. V is TRBV25-1 and J is TRBJ1-2; D remains ambiguous. The CDR3 contains 14 residues. CDR1 is MGHDK, CDR2 SYGVNS, per germline. Trimming took off 0 bases at V and 4 bases at J, with 9 bases between the two ends.

This rearrangement joins TRBV20-1 to TRBJ2-2, with unresolved D. The germline V gene encodes CDR1 DFQATT and CDR2 SNEGSKA (reference sequence). V gave up 1 base and J gave up 0 bases, with 9 bases separating them. This CDR3 has 15 residues. The CDR3 region is CSARGKKANTGELFF. The CDR3 DNA sequence: TGCAGTGCTAGAGGGAAAAAAGCGAACACCGGGGAGCTGTTTTTT.

This chain connects TRBV20-1 to TRBJ2-3; TRBD2 matches 8 bases. The junction had 16 bases not matched to a gene; V was cut back by 5 bases and J by 6 bases. The length of the CDR3 is 16 residues. Germline loops: CDR1 DFQATT, CDR2 SNEGSKA (reference sequence). The CDR3 DNA reads as TGCAGTGCTGCCCGGGGGGCTCGAGCGGGAGCCGATACGCAGTATTTT. Encoded protein: CSAARGARAGADTQYF.

V is TRBV29-1 and J is TRBJ2-1; D unclear. V dropped 3 bases and J dropped 15 bases, with 15 bases sitting between them. The CDR3 spans 11 residues. CDR1 and CDR2 from the germline V gene are SQVTM and ANQGSEA. CDR3 nucleotides: TGCAGCGTTGAGGATAGGCTGGTACGGTTCTTC. Translated, it gives CSVEDRLVRFF.

J is TRBJ1-1 and V is TRBV20-1; D is unclear. The CDR3 consists of 12 residues. V dropped 5 bases and J dropped 0 bases, with 7 bases sitting between them. Germline V lookup: CDR1 DFQATT, CDR2 SNEGSKA (reference sequence). CDR3 sequence reads: CSALTVNTEAFF. CDR3 in DNA: TGCAGTGCTTTGACGGTGAACACTGAAGCTTTCTTT.

This chain links TRBV10-3 with TRBJ2-2; no reliable D call. Trimming stripped 1 base from V and 1 base from J, with 13 bases between. CDR1 is ENHRY and CDR2 is SYGVKD in the germline V gene. The CDR3 sequence is 17 residues long. The CDR3 sequence: CAISELRVIKNTGELFF. CDR3 bases: TGTGCCATCAGTGAGTTAAGAGTTATTAAGAACACCGGGGAGCTGTTTTTT.

The V gene is TRBV4-1, the J gene TRBJ1-5, with a weak D call TRBD1 (5 bases). Deletions cut 0 bases from V and 5 bases from J, with 11 bases between. The CDR3 runs 15 residues. Germline CDR1 MGHRA, CDR2 YSYEKL. CDR3 coding DNA: TGCGCCAGCAGCCAAGATCATGGGGGTTATCAGCCCCAGCATTTT. This encodes CASSQDHGGYQPQHF.

The rearrangement joins TRBV12-3 or TRBV12-4 to TRBJ2-1; D might be TRBD1 (6 bases). The CDR3 extends over 15 amino acids. With 0 bases removed from V and 8 bases from J, the gap between germline ends came to 14 bases. The CDR3 DNA is TGTGCCAGCAGTTTAGCAGGCAGGGGATCCGATGAGCAGTTCTTC. Its protein is CASSLAGRGSDEQFF.

V and J are TRBV7-7 and TRBJ2-3; TRBD2 matches 8 bases. CDR1 and CDR2 (germline): SSHAT, FNYEAQ (reference sequence). The CDR3 covers 15 residues. With 5 bases clipped from V and 4 bases from J, the junction kept 8 bases outside the gene matches. The CDR3 loop is CASSPVAGPPDTQYF. CDR3 sequence (DNA): TGTGCCAGCAGCCCTGTAGCGGGGCCGCCAGATACGCAGTATTTT.

Remarks on this clonotype: A junction end diverges from the germline sequence, so it may reflect a read error. The chain has TRBV7-2 and TRBJ2-1; the D is unclear. Germline V gene data show CDR1 as SGHTA and CDR2 as FQGNSA. The length of the CDR3 is 15 residues. The CDR3 DNA reads as TGTGCCAGCAGCTTATCATACAGCTCCTACAATGAGAAGTTCTTC. It encodes CASSLSYSSYNEKFF.

The J gene is TRBJ2-5, the V gene TRBV4-2; D assignment may be TRBD1 or TRBD2 (7 bases each). Trimming removed 0 bases from V and 5 bases from J, with 22 bases in between. CDR1 is LGHNA and CDR2 is YNFKEQ in the germline V gene. This CDR3 has 18 amino acids. The DNA of the CDR3 is TGTGCCAGCAGCCAAGAAGATGGTAGCAGGGGGGGCCTTGAGACCCAGTACTTC. Amino acids: CASSQEDGSRGGLETQYF.

The V gene is TRBV30, the J gene TRBJ1-1; the D gene is possibly TRBD1 (5 bases). Per germline, CDR1 GTSNPN and CDR2 SVGIG (reference sequence). The CDR3 spans 12 residues. V dropped 4 bases and J dropped 5 bases, with 11 bases sitting between them. The CDR3 here is CAWIPGGTEAFF. CDR3 nucleotides: TGTGCCTGGATCCCCGGGGGGACTGAAGCTTTCTTT.

There are a few counts of this clonotype. The chain combines TRBV5-1 with TRBJ1-5; D may be TRBD1 (5 bases). V lost 0 bases and J 7 bases, leaving 11 bases between the germline ends. The CDR3 contains 14 residues. Germline V lookup: CDR1 SGHRS, CDR2 YFSETQ. The CDR3 loop is CASSLGQGLQPQHF. The CDR3 DNA follows: TGCGCCAGCAGCTTGGGTCAGGGCCTACAGCCCCAGCATTTT.

This sequence joins TRBV7-9 and TRBJ1-3; the D is unclear. This CDR3 is built from 14 residues. Germline loops: CDR1 SEHNR, CDR2 FQNEAQ (reference sequence). V was trimmed by 5 bases and J by 7 bases, leaving 15 bases between them. CDR3 sequence: CASSPLGRWNTIYF. The CDR3 region has the DNA TGTGCCAGCAGCCCTTTGGGGAGGTGGAACACCATATATTTT.

V is TRBV18 and J is TRBJ1-6; 8 nucleotides match TRBD1. The germline gives CDR1 KGHSH, CDR2 LQKENI. With 2 bases clipped from V and 6 bases from J, the junction kept 9 bases outside the gene matches. The CDR3 has 17 residues. CDR3 in amino acids: CASSPTGTGGFNSPLHF. DNA for the CDR3: TGTGCCAGCTCACCAACCGGGACAGGCGGATTTAATTCACCCCTCCACTTT.

V is TRBV9 and J is TRBJ2-3, with 13 positions matching TRBD2. With V trimmed by 6 bases and J by 5 bases, 6 bases remained unmatched. The CDR3 spans 15 residues. Germline V gene sequence: CDR1 SGDLS, CDR2 YYNGEE. The CDR3 sequence is CASTSLAGGVDTQYF. The CDR3 DNA follows: TGTGCCAGCACCTCACTAGCGGGAGGGGTAGATACGCAGTATTTT.

The chain combines TRBV24-1 with TRBJ1-1; D gene uncertain. Looked up from germline, CDR1 is KGHDR and CDR2 is SFDVKD. This CDR3 region has 13 residues. V dropped 7 bases and J dropped 6 bases, with 14 bases sitting between them. The CDR3 DNA is TGTGCCACCAGCCCGGACGGCGACTCTGAAGCTTTCTTT. Translated: CATSPDGDSEAFF.

The chain couples TRBV12-3 or TRBV12-4 to TRBJ2-7, with 7 nucleotides matching TRBD1. The junction had 9 bases not matched to a gene; V was cut back by 7 bases and J by 3 bases. This CDR3 spans 14 amino acids. CDR3 nucleotides: TGTGCCAGCAACAGAGGGAGACAGGGCTACGAGCAGTACTTC. It is translated as CASNRGRQGYEQYF.

The sample holds a few counts of this clonotype. This chain joins TRBV4-2 and TRBJ2-3, with D uncertain. CDR3 length equals 16 residues. CDR1 and CDR2 from the germline V gene are LGHNA and YNFKEQ. V lost 4 bases and J 6 bases, leaving 20 bases between the germline ends. This chain's CDR3 is CASSPSYLFSPDTQYF. CDR3 nucleotide sequence: TGTGCCAGCAGCCCCTCTTACCTCTTTAGCCCGGATACGCAGTATTTT.

This chain connects TRBV18 to TRBJ1-1; tentatively, D is TRBD1 (5 bases). Germline V gene data show CDR1 as KGHSH and CDR2 as LQKENI. V shed 4 bases and J shed 4 bases, with 16 bases lying between them. The CDR3 has 15 residues. This CDR3 reads CASSRGGGEVTEAFF. DNA of the CDR3: TGTGCCAGCTCACGCGGGGGAGGGGAGGTCACTGAAGCTTTCTTT.